The 10 T cell receptor beta chains reported below all come from one sample, sequenced in a study of blood T cells in healthy people across ages. A second PCR, run for 7 to 11 cycles, used a sample-barcoded 5' primer plus a J-beta primer mix. TCRdb passed the 5' RACE reads through MiXCR, listing each CDR3 protein once. The table has approximately 800,000 distinct CDR3 sequences, about 34% seen once. The sequenced material came from blood. The origin of the receptors is a man aged 18 to 29 in good health.

V gene TRBV5-6 combines with J gene TRBJ1-5; no clear D. Germline V CDR1 and CDR2: SGHDT, YYEEEE. Trimming stripped 2 bases from V and 2 bases from J, with 11 bases between. The CDR3 consists of 15 residues. As DNA, the CDR3 is TGTGCCAGCAGCTTTGGCGGGCGCGGCAATCAGCCCCAGCATTTT. This codes for CASSFGGRGNQPQHF.

Details on this clonotype: A much larger clone lies one base from this, so it may be a read error. This sequence joins TRBV7-2 and TRBJ1-2, with D perhaps TRBD1 (5 bases). CDR1 SGHTA and CDR2 FQGNSA come from the germline V gene. The CDR3 loop spans 15 amino acids. The CDR3 reads CAGSSSGALNYGYTF. The DNA of the CDR3 is TGTGCCGGCAGCTCCTCTGGGGCCCTTAACTATGGCTACACCTTC.

This clonotype has just a few counts. V usage is TRBV7-9 and J usage is TRBJ2-3; 10 nucleotides match TRBD1. V lost 2 bases to trimming and J lost 0 bases; unmatched junction nucleotides: 8. This CDR3 is built from 18 residues. Per the germline V gene, CDR1 is SEHNR and CDR2 is FQNEAQ (reference sequence). The CDR3 loop is CASSLPRQGASSTDTQYF. The CDR3, as DNA: TGTGCCAGCAGCTTACCGCGACAGGGGGCTTCTAGCACAGATACGCAGTATTTT.

This sequence joins TRBV14 and TRBJ2-5, with 16 bases lining up with TRBD2. J gave up 11 bases and V 4 bases, and 16 bases lay outside the gene matches. This CDR3 contains 18 residues. The V gene's germline CDR1 is SGHDN and CDR2 FVKESK. CDR3 coding DNA: TGTGCCAGCAGCCCCGGGACTAGCGGGGGGGCGAGGTACAATGAGCAGTACTTC. Amino acids: CASSPGTSGGARYNEQYF. The complete variable domain, with remaining parts taken from reference TRBV14 and TRBJ2-5, reads EAGVTQFPSHSVIEKGQTVTLRCDPISGHDNLYWYRRVMGKEIKFLLHFVKESKQDESGMPNNRFLAERTGGTYSTLKVQPAELEDSGVYFCASSPGTSGGARYNEQYFGPGTRLLVL.

J is TRBJ2-1 and V is TRBV7-2; D not resolved. This CDR3 is built from 13 residues. Per germline, CDR1 SGHTA and CDR2 FQGNSA. V lost 5 bases, J lost 5 bases, and 10 bases lay in between. CDR3: CASSRPDNNEQFF. The CDR3 bases are TGTGCCAGCAGCCGACCCGACAACAATGAGCAGTTCTTC.

This chain connects TRBV7-9 to TRBJ1-2, with D possibly being TRBD1 (6 bases). CDR1 is SEHNR and CDR2 is FQNEAQ in the germline V gene (reference sequence). V was trimmed by 5 bases and J by 4 bases, leaving 8 bases between them. The CDR3 loop spans 12 amino acids. The CDR3 DNA follows: TGTGCCAGCAGCCGGACAGTCTATGGCTACACCTTC. Its protein is CASSRTVYGYTF.

The CDR3 nucleotides read TGTGCCAGCAGTCGCGACAGGACACACTACGAGCAGTACTTC. Amino acid sequence: CASSRDRTHYEQYF. The chain couples TRBV6-5 to TRBJ2-7; D perhaps matches TRBD1 (6 bases). The germline gives CDR1 MNHEY, CDR2 SVGAGI. The V end lost 5 bases, the J end lost 3 bases, and 14 bases lay between the germline ends. This CDR3 contains 14 residues.

The genes are TRBV12-3 or TRBV12-4 and TRBJ2-1, with D hard to call. V lost 3 bases to trimming and J lost 10 bases, with 13 bases between them. The CDR3 consists of 13 residues. The CDR3: CASSFTDTYEQFF. For the CDR3, the DNA is TGTGCCAGCAGTTTCACAGACACGTACGAGCAGTTCTTC.

The genes are TRBV6-1 and TRBJ2-5; D perhaps matches TRBD2 (6 bases). Germline loops: CDR1 MNHNS, CDR2 SASEGT. V lost 7 bases and J 3 bases, leaving 12 bases between the germline ends. This CDR3 is built from 13 residues. CDR3 nucleotides: TGTGCCAGCAAGCGGGTGAAGAAAGAGACCCAGTACTTC. Its translation: CASKRVKKETQYF.

V and J are TRBV9 and TRBJ2-1; 7 bases match TRBD2. V gave up 7 bases and J gave up 7 bases; unmatched junction bases: 14. Germline values: CDR1 SGDLS, CDR2 YYNGEE. The CDR3 runs 15 residues. The CDR3 spells CASYPWGGVINEQFF. CDR3 coding DNA: TGTGCCAGCTACCCATGGGGGGGGGTAATTAATGAGCAGTTCTTC.